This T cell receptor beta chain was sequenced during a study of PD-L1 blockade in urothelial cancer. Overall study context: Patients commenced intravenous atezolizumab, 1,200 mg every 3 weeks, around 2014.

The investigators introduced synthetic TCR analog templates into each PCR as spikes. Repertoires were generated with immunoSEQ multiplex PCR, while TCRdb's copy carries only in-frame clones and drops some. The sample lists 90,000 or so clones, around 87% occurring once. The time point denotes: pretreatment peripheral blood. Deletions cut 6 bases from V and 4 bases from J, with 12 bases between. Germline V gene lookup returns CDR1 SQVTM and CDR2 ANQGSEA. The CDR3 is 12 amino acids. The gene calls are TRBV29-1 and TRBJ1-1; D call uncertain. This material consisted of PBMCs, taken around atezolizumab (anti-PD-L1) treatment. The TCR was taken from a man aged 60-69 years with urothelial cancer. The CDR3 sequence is CSVRSLSTEAFF. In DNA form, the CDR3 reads TGCAGCGTACGCTCGTTGAGCACTGAAGCTTTCTTT.